Listed here are 26 T cell receptor beta chains from one sample, sequenced in a study of blood T cell repertoires in COVID-19. Data came from immunoSEQ multiplex PCR; TCRdb stores just in-frame clones and leaves some out. The table has 140,000 to 150,000 clones, 81% seen once. Sequencing was done on a sample of peripheral blood. Receptors were obtained from a human donor in a cohort sampled during active COVID-19.

The CDR3 DNA reads as TGTGCCACCAGTGATTCCCCAGGGCGCTCCTTAAATCAGCCCCAGCATTTT. This codes for CATSDSPGRSLNQPQHF. The chain uses TRBV24-1 and TRBJ1-5; a possible D gene is TRBD1 (5 bases). Per the germline V gene, CDR1 is KGHDR and CDR2 is SFDVKD. The CDR3 has 17 residues. The V end lost 2 bases, the J end lost 4 bases, and 17 bases lay between the germline ends.

This chain links TRBV7-2 with TRBJ2-3, with a weak D call TRBD2 (5 bases). This CDR3 spans 16 amino acids. CDR1 and CDR2 (germline): SGHTA, FQGNSA. V gave up 1 base and J gave up 5 bases, with 16 bases separating them. CDR3 amino acids: CASSLESGFTGDTQYF. The DNA for the CDR3 is TGTGCCAGCAGCTTAGAGTCGGGATTTACGGGAGATACGCAGTATTTT.

This sequence joins TRBV7-2 and TRBJ2-7; D not certain. This CDR3 contains 15 residues. The V end lost 1 base, the J end lost 0 bases, and 10 bases lay between the germline ends. Per the germline V gene, CDR1 is SGHTA and CDR2 is FQGNSA. DNA for the CDR3: TGTGCCAGCAGCTTAGGCGGCGGAAACTCCTACGAGCAGTACTTC. This gives the protein CASSLGGGNSYEQYF.

The CDR3 reads CASSPRRAGATGEQFF. CDR3 coding DNA: TGTGCCAGCAGCCCACGGCGGGCAGGGGCCACAGGGGAGCAGTTCTTC. This chain links TRBV7-8 with TRBJ2-1; perhaps TRBD1 as D (6 bases). V gave up 5 bases and J gave up 10 bases, with 24 bases separating them. CDR3 length equals 16 residues. The germline V gene encodes CDR1 SGHVS and CDR2 FQNEAQ.

This chain joins TRBV4-2 and TRBJ2-7; D is possibly TRBD2 (7 bases). The CDR3 loop spans 15 amino acids. Germline V gene lookup returns CDR1 LGHNA and CDR2 YNFKEQ. V lost 0 bases to trimming and J lost 3 bases, with 12 bases between them. The CDR3 DNA is TGTGCCAGCAGCCAAGACCGGGGGGCATACTACGAGCAGTACTTC. This encodes CASSQDRGAYYEQYF.

The gene calls are TRBV28 and TRBJ2-6; possibly TRBD1 for D (6 bases). Germline CDR1 and CDR2: MDHEN and SYDVKM. The ends were cut back, 5 bases at V and 2 bases at J, with 16 bases in the middle. This CDR3 region has 17 residues. The CDR3 nucleotides read TGTGCCAGCAGTCTCTGGGGGCTTGACACTGGGGCCAACGTCCTGACTTTC. It specifies CASSLWGLDTGANVLTF.

V is TRBV7-8 and J is TRBJ2-1; TRBD2 is a possible D gene (6 bases). CDR1 is SGHVS, CDR2 FQNEAQ, per germline. V lost 6 bases and J 9 bases, leaving 21 bases between the germline ends. The CDR3 runs to 15 residues. The CDR3 loop reads CASRSFGGSVTEQFF. The CDR3 DNA follows: TGTGCCAGCAGGAGTTTTGGGGGGAGTGTTACTGAGCAGTTCTTC.

The rearrangement joins TRBV4-1 to TRBJ2-7; the D gene is possibly TRBD1 (5 bases). V was shortened by 2 bases and J by 7 bases, with 15 bases between the two germline ends. Per the germline V gene, CDR1 is MGHRA and CDR2 is YSYEKL. This CDR3 is built from 14 residues. The CDR3 region has the DNA TGCGCCAGCAGCCAACCCGGCCAGACAGATGAGCAGTACTTC. Translated: CASSQPGQTDEQYF.

The chain combines TRBV3-1 (or the pseudogene TRBV3-2) with TRBJ2-5; tentatively, D is TRBD2 (6 bases). The CDR3 runs to 16 residues. Trimming took 0 bases from V and 10 from J, leaving 21 bases between them. CDR1 and CDR2 (germline): LGHDT, YNNKEL (reference sequence). CDR3 coding DNA: TGTGCCAGCAGCCAAGATATCCTAGCGCCGTGGGAGGACCAGTACTTC. Translated: CASSQDILAPWEDQYF.

The rearrangement uses TRBV14 and TRBJ2-1; D may be TRBD2 (6 bases). This CDR3 contains 16 residues. Germline assignment: CDR1 SGHDN and CDR2 FVKESK. V lost 4 bases to trimming and J lost 8 bases, with 21 bases between them. CDR3 protein: CASSPLGGASRDEQFF. CDR3 DNA: TGTGCCAGCAGCCCCCTGGGGGGTGCTAGCCGGGATGAGCAGTTCTTC.

The chain recombines TRBV19 with TRBJ1-5, with D hard to call. Germline V gives CDR1 LNHDA, CDR2 SQIVND (reference sequence). This CDR3 has 13 amino acids. The ends were cut back, 7 bases at V and 0 bases at J, with 7 bases in the middle. DNA for the CDR3: TGTGCCAGTATCGGGATTAGCAATCAGCCCCAGCATTTT. Translating gives CASIGISNQPQHF.

The chain combines TRBV5-1 with TRBJ2-7; 8 bases fit TRBD1. Germline V gives CDR1 SGHRS, CDR2 YFSETQ. The CDR3 runs to 18 residues. The ends lost 4 bases at V and 1 base at J; junction bases unmatched: 16. The CDR3, as DNA: TGCGCCAGCAGCCCAGCCGGACAGGGCTCCCACGGATCCTACGAGCAGTACTTC. Translation: CASSPAGQGSHGSYEQYF. The whole variable domain, remainder taken from reference TRBV5-1 and TRBJ2-7, is KAGVTQTPRYLIKTRGQQVTLSCSPISGHRSVSWYQQTPGQGLQFLFEYFSETQRNKGNFPGRFSGRQFSNSRSEMNVSTLELGDSALYLCASSPAGQGSHGSYEQYFGPGTRLTVT.

This chain uses TRBV5-1 with TRBJ1-2, with a tentative D call TRBD1 (6 bases). CDR3 length equals 14 residues. CDR1 and CDR2 (germline): SGHRS, YFSETQ. The V end was cut by 0 bases, the J end by 8 bases, with 14 bases between. The CDR3 loop reads CASSLEQGIGGYTF. The CDR3 DNA reads TGCGCCAGCAGCTTGGAACAGGGAATTGGCGGCTACACCTTC. The full variable domain, rest sourced from reference TRBV5-1 and TRBJ1-2, is KAGVTQTPRYLIKTRGQQVTLSCSPISGHRSVSWYQQTPGQGLQFLFEYFSETQRNKGNFPGRFSGRQFSNSRSEMNVSTLELGDSALYLCASSLEQGIGGYTFGSGTRLTVV.

The chain is built from TRBV6-1 and TRBJ2-3; 9 bases map to TRBD1. This CDR3 comprises 16 residues. Looked up from germline, CDR1 is MNHNS and CDR2 is SASEGT. The ends lost 2 bases at V and 3 bases at J; junction bases unmatched: 6. The CDR3 sequence: CASSEIGQGLTDTQYF. CDR3 in DNA: TGTGCCAGCAGTGAAATAGGACAGGGGTTGACAGATACGCAGTATTTT.

The V gene is TRBV7-9, the J gene TRBJ1-4; 8 nucleotides agree with TRBD1. V was clipped by 5 bases and J by 3 bases; unmatched bases: 11. Germline assignment: CDR1 SEHNR and CDR2 FQNEAQ (reference sequence). This CDR3 is built from 17 residues. The CDR3 here is CASSRPGGASANEKLFF. The CDR3 nucleotides read TGTGCCAGCAGCCGTCCAGGGGGCGCGTCGGCTAATGAAAAACTGTTTTTT.

This chain links TRBV10-3 with TRBJ2-7, with TRBD2 matching over 10 bases. The CDR3 sequence is 13 residues long. CDR1 and CDR2 from the germline V gene are ENHRY and SYGVKD. The V segment lost 6 bases and the J segment 3 bases; nucleotides outside the gene matches: 2. Here the CDR3 reads CAIRLAGSYEQYF. Here the CDR3 DNA reads TGTGCCATCAGACTAGCGGGGAGCTACGAGCAGTACTTC.

The V gene is TRBV9, the J gene TRBJ2-6; the match to TRBD2 covers 8 bases. The length of the CDR3 is 18 residues. Germline V CDR1 and CDR2: SGDLS, YYNGEE. The V and J ends lost 4 bases and 0 bases, in that order; junction bases with no gene match: 9. CDR3 sequence (DNA): TGTGCCAGCAGCCCGTCGGGGGGGAGAGGCTCTGGGGCCAACGTCCTGACTTTC. Encoded protein: CASSPSGGRGSGANVLTF.

The chain has TRBV28 and TRBJ1-6; possible D gene TRBD1, 5 bases. Germline V gene lookup returns CDR1 MDHEN and CDR2 SYDVKM. Trimming shortened V by 6 bases and J by 9 bases, and 24 bases separated the two germline ends. CDR3 length equals 17 residues. CDR3 DNA: TGTGCCAGCAGACACTTAGGGATGATAACAGGTGGTTCACCCCTCCACTTT. This codes for CASRHLGMITGGSPLHF.

The rearrangement joins TRBV5-6 to TRBJ1-5; 10 nucleotides line up with TRBD1. With V trimmed by 3 bases and J by 6 bases, 9 bases remained unmatched. Germline V gene data show CDR1 as SGHDT and CDR2 as YYEEEE. This CDR3 comprises 16 residues. The CDR3 sequence: CASSSSGTGVTQPQHF. The DNA for the CDR3 is TGTGCCAGCAGCTCTTCCGGGACAGGGGTCACTCAGCCCCAGCATTTT.

J is TRBJ2-5 and V is TRBV7-2; 16 bases are a match to TRBD2. The CDR3 length is 17 residues. Germline V gene data show CDR1 as SGHTA and CDR2 as FQGNSA. V lost 3 bases and J lost 5; bases outside the gene matches: 6. The CDR3 reads CASSLGLAGGVRETQYF. The DNA for the CDR3 is TGTGCCAGCAGCTTGGGACTAGCGGGAGGGGTTCGGGAGACCCAGTACTTC.

The chain uses TRBV5-1 and TRBJ2-1; maybe TRBD2 (5 bases). The CDR3 has 16 residues. CDR1 is SGHRS and CDR2 is YFSETQ in the germline V gene. V was pared by 0 bases and J by 15 bases, with 25 bases between. CDR3 protein: CASSLGPPTAAGDGFF. CDR3 bases: TGCGCCAGCAGCTTGGGGCCCCCCACAGCCGCGGGTGACGGGTTCTTC.

The CDR3 loop is CASSIAGTGGNQPQHF. For the CDR3, the DNA is TGTGCCAGTAGTATCGCCGGGACAGGGGGTAATCAGCCCCAGCATTTT. The chain links TRBV19 to TRBJ1-5; 11 nucleotides match TRBD1. Per the germline V gene, CDR1 is LNHDA and CDR2 is SQIVND (reference sequence). V shed 3 bases, J shed 4 bases, and the junction held 5 bases outside the gene matches. This CDR3 comprises 16 residues.

The V gene is TRBV28, the J gene TRBJ1-4; D possibly corresponds to TRBD1 (6 bases). Between the trimmed V and J ends, which lost 6 bases and 3 bases, there was a span of 11 bases. This CDR3 spans 14 amino acids. CDR1 and CDR2 (germline): MDHEN, SYDVKM. CDR3 in amino acids: CASRPGQPNEKLFF. In nucleotides, the CDR3 is TGTGCCAGCAGGCCAGGACAGCCTAATGAAAAACTGTTTTTT.

The CDR3 here is CASTTPRTGGVGYTF. CDR3 bases: TGTGCCAGCACCACCCCTCGAACAGGGGGCGTTGGCTACACCTTC. The chain uses TRBV28 and TRBJ1-2; 9 positions match TRBD1. CDR3 length: 15 residues. Germline values: CDR1 MDHEN, CDR2 SYDVKM. V gave up 7 bases and J gave up 7 bases; unmatched junction bases: 13.

The rearrangement links TRBV2 to TRBJ2-5; TRBD2 aligns across 10 bases. Germline-derived CDR1 and CDR2 are SNHLY and FYNNEI. V lost 6 bases and J lost 5; bases outside the gene matches: 3. This CDR3 comprises 13 residues. CDR3 in DNA: TGTGCCAGCAGGCTAGCGGGAGTTGAGACCCAGTACTTC. Its translation is CASRLAGVETQYF.

CDR3 in DNA: TGTGCCAGCAGCTCAATTAGCCGCAGCTCCTACAATGAGCAGTTCTTC. Translated: CASSSISRSSYNEQFF. The chain carries TRBV7-3 and TRBJ2-1; no definite D call. The CDR3 covers 16 residues. Trimming removed 4 bases at V and 0 bases at J, with 13 bases between. The germline V gene encodes CDR1 SGHTA and CDR2 FQGTGA. The full variable domain, in which reference TRBV7-3 and TRBJ2-1 provide the parts outside the CDR3, is GAGVSQTPSNKVTEKGKYVELRCDPISGHTALYWYRQSLGQGPEFLIYFQGTGAADDSGLPNDRFFAVRPEGSVSTLKIQRTERGDSAVYLCASSSISRSSYNEQFFGPGTRLTVL.